These 14 T cell receptor beta chains were all obtained from the same sample, sequenced in a study of T-cell reconstitution after alpha-beta-depleted transplantation in children. TCRbeta library construction was performed incorporating unique molecular identifiers. MiXCR, run by TCRdb on the PCR reads, gives a single entry per CDR3 protein. The repertoire holds about 420,000 distinct CDR3 sequences, with about 16% as singletons. The input for sequencing was PBMCs, mostly from graft donor cells, taken 360 days after TCRalphabeta/CD19-depleted stem cell transplant. Every receptor here comes from a boy in the first two years of life who had a stem cell transplant for Wiskott-Aldrich syndrome, so the T cells may come from the graft donor.

Many counts were recorded for this clonotype. V and J are TRBV12-3 or TRBV12-4 and TRBJ2-1, with 8 bases fitting TRBD2. The length of the CDR3 is 15 residues. The junction had 6 bases not matched to a gene; V was cut back by 3 bases and J by 5 bases. The CDR3 coding sequence is TGTGCCAGCAGTTTGCGGACTAGCCGGAACAATGAGCAGTTCTTC. Translation gives CASSLRTSRNNEQFF.

The chain is built from TRBV29-1 and TRBJ2-5; D assignment may be TRBD1 or TRBD2 (6 bases each). Between the trimmed V and J ends, which lost 7 bases and 5 bases, there was a span of 20 bases. Germline values: CDR1 SQVTM, CDR2 ANQGSEA. This CDR3 region has 14 residues. The CDR3 region has the DNA TGCAGCGCCGGCGAGACAGGAGGGAGGGAGACCCAGTACTTC. Translating gives CSAGETGGRETQYF.

V gene TRBV4-3 combines with J gene TRBJ2-5, with D perhaps TRBD1 or TRBD2 (5 bases each). Trimming took 4 bases from V and 0 from J, leaving 9 bases between them. CDR3 length equals 14 residues. CDR1 LGHNA and CDR2 YSLEER come from the germline V gene. CDR3 bases: TGCGCCAGCAGCCGAGGGGTCTACCAAGAGACCCAGTACTTC. As protein: CASSRGVYQETQYF.

The CDR3 DNA reads TGTGCCAGTAGTATTGACGGGAGCCGTTACAATGAGCAGTTCTTC. This codes for CASSIDGSRYNEQFF. V gene TRBV19 combines with J gene TRBJ2-1; D perhaps matches TRBD2 (6 bases). Germline V CDR1 and CDR2: LNHDA, SQIVND (reference sequence). Trimming removed 3 bases from V and 4 bases from J, with 13 bases in between. The CDR3 runs 15 residues.

This clonotype has a handful of counts. This chain uses TRBV5-6 with TRBJ1-1; D remains ambiguous. The CDR3 is 17 residues long. The germline V gene encodes CDR1 SGHDT and CDR2 YYEEEE. V was clipped by 2 bases and J by 1 base, with 18 bases between them. CDR3 amino acids: CASSFYFRKGGNTEAFF. CDR3 in DNA: TGTGCCAGCAGCTTTTATTTTCGGAAAGGAGGGAACACTGAAGCTTTCTTT.

The rearrangement joins TRBV5-1 to TRBJ2-7; D is possibly TRBD2 (6 bases). Per germline, CDR1 SGHRS and CDR2 YFSETQ. V was clipped by 3 bases and J by 0 bases, with 16 bases between them. CDR3 length: 16 residues. CDR3 coding DNA: TGCGCCAGCAGCTGGGACTTCCAACTCAGCTCCTACGAGCAGTACTTC. Translating it yields CASSWDFQLSSYEQYF.

The chain recombines TRBV15 with TRBJ1-2; D gene uncertain. The CDR3 totals 15 residues. Trimming removed 0 bases from V and 5 bases from J, with 13 bases in between. Germline assignment: CDR1 LNHNV and CDR2 YYDKDF (reference sequence). The CDR3 sequence: CATSRDIQKGYGYTF. The CDR3 DNA follows: TGTGCCACCAGCAGAGATATACAGAAAGGATATGGCTACACCTTC.

The gene calls are TRBV20-1 and TRBJ2-3, with 7 positions matching TRBD2. Germline V gene data show CDR1 as DFQATT and CDR2 as SNEGSKA (reference sequence). V lost 5 bases, J lost 1 base, and 9 bases stayed unmatched. The CDR3 has 15 amino acids. CDR3 in DNA: TGCAGTGCTGCCTTTGGGGGAGGGGGCACAGATACGCAGTATTTT. Amino acids: CSAAFGGGGTDTQYF.

This rearrangement joins TRBV6-1 to TRBJ1-2; 8 bases are a match to TRBD1. V shed 6 bases, J shed 8 bases, and the junction held 14 bases outside the gene matches. CDR3 size: 15 residues. The V gene's germline CDR1 is MNHNS and CDR2 SASEGT. As DNA, the CDR3 is TGTGCCAGCAGCCAAGCTACAGGGGGTAGATTGGGCTACACCTTC. Protein product: CASSQATGGRLGYTF.

This clonotype has more than one count but fewer than ten. V usage is TRBV24-1 and J usage is TRBJ1-2, with D unresolved. From germline, CDR1 is KGHDR and CDR2 SFDVKD. This CDR3 comprises 12 residues. The V and J ends lost 7 bases and 5 bases respectively, with 10 bases between them. CDR3 sequence reads: CATSTTEYGYTF. CDR3 nucleotide sequence: TGTGCCACCAGCACCACAGAATATGGCTACACCTTC.

This clonotype appeared a few times. The CDR3 reads CASSLAPIRLTGELFF. CDR3 sequence (DNA): TGTGCCAGCAGCTTAGCGCCTATAAGGCTCACCGGGGAGCTGTTTTTT. V gene TRBV7-2 combines with J gene TRBJ2-2; no definite D call. This CDR3 comprises 16 residues. Per the germline V gene, CDR1 is SGHTA and CDR2 is FQGNSA. V lost 0 bases and J lost 4, with 12 bases in between.

The chain carries TRBV6-1 and TRBJ2-2; the D gene could be TRBD1 or TRBD2 (5 bases each). Trimming cost V 5 bases and J 1 base, with 14 bases left between them. CDR1 MNHNS and CDR2 SASEGT come from the germline V gene. The length of the CDR3 is 16 residues. The CDR3 loop is CASSTEEGQNTGELFF. CDR3 nucleotides: TGTGCCAGCAGTACGGAGGAAGGACAGAACACCGGGGAGCTGTTTTTT.

This clonotype has only a few counts. V and J are TRBV12-3 or TRBV12-4 and TRBJ2-2; 9 positions match TRBD1. CDR3 size: 14 residues. Trimming at V came to 5 bases and at J to 3 bases, leaving 1 base not matched to a gene. The CDR3 DNA reads as TGTGCCAGCAGTGGGGACAGGGACACCGGGGAGCTGTTTTTT. Protein sequence: CASSGDRDTGELFF.

The chain uses TRBV10-3 and TRBJ2-4; D is uncertain. The CDR3 sequence is 13 residues long. In germline, CDR1 is ENHRY, CDR2 SYGVKD. Trimming took 9 bases from V and 1 from J, leaving 10 bases between them. CDR3 sequence: CAIADRAKNIQYF. The CDR3 DNA is TGTGCCATTGCGGACCGGGCCAAAAACATTCAGTACTTC.